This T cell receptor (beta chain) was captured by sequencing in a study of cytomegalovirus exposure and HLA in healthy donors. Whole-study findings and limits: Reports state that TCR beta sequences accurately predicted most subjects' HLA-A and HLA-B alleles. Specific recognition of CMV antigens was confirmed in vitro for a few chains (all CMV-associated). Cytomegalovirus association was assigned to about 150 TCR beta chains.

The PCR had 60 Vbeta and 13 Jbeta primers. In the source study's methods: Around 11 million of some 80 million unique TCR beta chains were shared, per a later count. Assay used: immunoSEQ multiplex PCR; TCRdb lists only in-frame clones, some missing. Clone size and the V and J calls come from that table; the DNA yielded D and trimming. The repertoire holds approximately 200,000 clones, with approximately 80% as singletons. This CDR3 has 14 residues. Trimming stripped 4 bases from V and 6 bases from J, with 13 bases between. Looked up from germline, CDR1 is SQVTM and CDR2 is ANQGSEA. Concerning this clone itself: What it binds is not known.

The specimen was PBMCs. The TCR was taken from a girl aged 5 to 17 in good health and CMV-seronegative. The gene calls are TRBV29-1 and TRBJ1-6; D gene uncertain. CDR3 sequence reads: CSVVSGFANSPLHF. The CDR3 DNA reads TGCAGCGTTGTTTCGGGGTTTGCTAATTCACCCCTCCACTTT. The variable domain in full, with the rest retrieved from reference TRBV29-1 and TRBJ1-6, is SAVISQKPSRDICQRGTSLTIQCQVDSQVTMMFWYRQQPGQSLTLIATANQGSEATYESGFVIDKFPISRPNLTFSTLTVSNMSPEDSSIYLCSVVSGFANSPLHFGNGTRLTVT.